Below, 18 T cell receptor beta chains from the same sample are listed, as sequenced in a study of cytomegalovirus exposure and HLA in healthy donors. Amplification used 60 Vbeta primers and 13 Jbeta primers. Method: immunoSEQ multiplex PCR; TCRdb's copy keeps in-frame clones and lacks some. The sample consists of just over 150,000 clones, approximately 81% of them appearing once. The sample taken for sequencing was PBMCs. Receptor source: a man aged 18 to 29 in good health and CMV-seropositive.

The gene calls are TRBV29-1 and TRBJ1-4, with D tentatively TRBD1 (6 bases). The V gene's germline CDR1 is SQVTM and CDR2 ANQGSEA. Trimming removed 6 bases at V and 5 bases at J, with 10 bases between. CDR3 length equals 12 residues. The CDR3 is CSVGQGNEKLFF. CDR3 in DNA: TGCAGCGTGGGGCAGGGGAATGAAAAACTGTTTTTT.

This chain's CDR3 is CASSPRVTSNTEAFF. DNA for the CDR3: TGTGCCAGCAGCCCCCGGGTAACGTCGAACACTGAAGCTTTCTTT. The V call is TRBV7-9, the J call TRBJ1-1; D remains unclear. The CDR3 is 15 amino acids. Germline V gene lookup returns CDR1 SEHNR and CDR2 FQNEAQ (reference sequence). V dropped 5 bases and J dropped 1 base, with 14 bases sitting between them. The full variable domain, its missing parts supplied by reference TRBV7-9 and TRBJ1-1, is DTGVSQNPRHKITKRGQNVTFRCDPISEHNRLYWYRQTLGQGPEFLTYFQNEAQLEKSRLLSDRFSAERPKGSFSTLEIQRTEQGDSAMYLCASSPRVTSNTEAFFGQGTRLTVV.

This chain joins TRBV18 and TRBJ2-1; 8 bases agree with TRBD1. From germline, CDR1 is KGHSH and CDR2 LQKENI. Germline trimming cut 3 bases from V and 5 bases from J; bases unmatched to any gene: 6. The CDR3 spans 15 residues. The CDR3 nucleotides read TGTGCCAGCTCACCGCTGCAGACAGGGGACAATGAGCAGTTCTTC. Translated: CASSPLQTGDNEQFF.

V usage is TRBV20-1 and J usage is TRBJ2-5, with D maybe TRBD2 (5 bases). Per germline, CDR1 DFQATT and CDR2 SNEGSKA (reference sequence). The CDR3 totals 11 residues. Trimming took 3 bases from V and 7 from J, leaving 9 bases between them. This chain's CDR3 is CSASTGGTQYF. The CDR3 nucleotides read TGCAGTGCTAGTACCGGAGGGACCCAGTACTTC.

The rearrangement links TRBV11-1 to TRBJ2-7; 8 bases align to TRBD1. The CDR3 contains 14 residues. V trimming: 5 bases; J trimming: 9 bases; junction bases outside the gene matches: 12. The germline CDR1 and CDR2 sequences are SGHAT and FQDESV (reference sequence). As DNA, the CDR3 is TGTGCCAGCAGCCCAGGACAGGGTAATGGGGGGCAGTACTTC. It yields the protein CASSPGQGNGGQYF. Full variable domain (rest looked up from reference TRBV11-1 and TRBJ2-7): EAEVAQSPRYKITEKSQAVAFWCDPISGHATLYWYRQILGQGPELLVQFQDESVVDDSQLPKDRFSAERLKGVDSTLKIQPAELGDSAMYLCASSPGQGNGGQYFGPGTRLTVT.

V gene TRBV7-6 combines with J gene TRBJ2-5, with TRBD2 matching 7 bases. The germline gives CDR1 SGHVS, CDR2 FNYEAQ. J was trimmed by 0 bases and V by 5 bases; bases with no gene match: 3. CDR3 length equals 14 residues. This chain's CDR3 is CASSRREDQETQYF. CDR3 coding DNA: TGTGCCAGCAGCAGACGGGAGGACCAAGAGACCCAGTACTTC.

This clone was seen just once. The chain couples TRBV7-2 to TRBJ1-2; 10 positions agree with TRBD1. This CDR3 is built from 14 residues. J was trimmed by 6 bases and V by 5 bases; bases with no gene match: 6. The germline CDR1 and CDR2 sequences are SGHTA and FQGNSA. CDR3: CASSQGDRGNGYTF. DNA for the CDR3: TGTGCCAGCAGCCAAGGGGACAGGGGAAATGGCTACACCTTC.

The chain links TRBV7-8 to TRBJ1-2; 7 bases map to TRBD1. The CDR3 contains 14 residues. From germline, CDR1 is SGHVS and CDR2 FQNEAQ. Losses at the gene ends were 1 base for V and 5 bases for J; bases not matched to a gene: 4. CDR3 DNA: TGTGCCAGCAGCTTAGGCACAGGGGAATATGGCTACACCTTC. This encodes CASSLGTGEYGYTF.

There are a few counts of this clone. The V call is TRBV5-1, the J call TRBJ1-1, with no clear D. Trimming pared 4 bases from V and 3 bases from J, leaving 10 bases between. This CDR3 comprises 13 residues. The germline CDR1 and CDR2 sequences are SGHRS and YFSETQ. The CDR3, as DNA: TGCGCCAGCAGCCGAACAAGCGACACTGAAGCTTTCTTT. Its translation: CASSRTSDTEAFF.

For the CDR3, the DNA is TGTGCCAGCAGCTTAGGTAGCGGGGTTGTCACAGATACGCAGTATTTT. It is translated as CASSLGSGVVTDTQYF. V gene TRBV11-1 combines with J gene TRBJ2-3; TRBD2 matches at 8 bases. Germline V gene lookup returns CDR1 SGHAT and CDR2 FQDESV (reference sequence). CDR3 length equals 16 residues. J lost 2 bases, V lost 1 base, and 5 bases had no gene match.

In its sample, this clone was seen a few times. The V call is TRBV14, the J call TRBJ1-1, with D possibly TRBD1 on 5 matching bases. CDR1 and CDR2 from the germline V gene are SGHDN and FVKESK. The germline V and J ends were trimmed by 0 bases and 6 bases, with 14 bases remaining between them. The CDR3 runs to 15 residues. The CDR3 DNA reads as TGTGCCAGCAGCCAAGAGTGGGGGGGTTTGGCTGAAGCTTTCTTT. This sequence encodes CASSQEWGGLAEAFF.

V usage is TRBV15 and J usage is TRBJ2-3; 7 nucleotides agree with TRBD2. CDR1 LNHNV and CDR2 YYDKDF come from the germline V gene (reference sequence). V trimming: 11 bases; J trimming: 2 bases; junction bases outside the gene matches: 10. This CDR3 spans 14 amino acids. The CDR3 DNA is TGTGCCTCACGCGAACTAGCGACCACAGATACGCAGTATTTT. The encoded protein is CASRELATTDTQYF.

The chain is built from TRBV6-5 and TRBJ1-2; D perhaps matches TRBD1 (6 bases). The ends were cut back, 2 bases at V and 2 bases at J, with 9 bases in the middle. The CDR3 contains 14 residues. CDR1 is MNHEY and CDR2 is SVGAGI in the germline V gene. In nucleotides, the CDR3 is TGTGCCAGCAGTTACCAGGGGCTGAACTATGGCTACACCTTC. Translating gives CASSYQGLNYGYTF.

This rearrangement joins TRBV6-5 to TRBJ2-3, with TRBD2 identical over 8 bases. The CDR3 sequence is 15 residues long. Trimming cost V 6 bases and J 5 bases; bases outside gene matches: 10. The germline gives CDR1 MNHEY, CDR2 SVGAGI. For the CDR3, the DNA is TGTGCCAGCAGGGTCGTCTCCGGGGGGGGAGATACGCAGTATTTT. Amino acid sequence: CASRVVSGGGDTQYF.

The chain employs TRBV11-2 and TRBJ2-7; D gene unclear. This CDR3 spans 11 amino acids. The V end lost 3 bases, the J end lost 4 bases, and 4 bases lay between the germline ends. Germline values: CDR1 SGHAT, CDR2 FQNNGV. This chain's CDR3 is CASSFMYEQYF. The CDR3 DNA reads TGTGCCAGCAGCTTCATGTACGAGCAGTACTTC.

This rearrangement joins TRBV6-6 to TRBJ1-1; possibly TRBD1 for D (5 bases). CDR1 MNHNY and CDR2 SVGAGI come from the germline V gene (reference sequence). V was clipped by 6 bases and J by 1 base, with 18 bases between them. The CDR3 loop spans 16 amino acids. The CDR3 nucleotides are TGTGCCAGCAGGAGGTCGGGGGGGTATCGGAACACTGAAGCTTTCTTT. Encoded protein: CASRRSGGYRNTEAFF.

The CDR3 loop is CAISEYGSSNYGYTF. The CDR3, as DNA: TGTGCCATCAGTGAGTACGGTTCCTCTAACTATGGCTACACCTTC. The chain carries TRBV10-3 and TRBJ1-2; D unresolved. Trimming removed 1 base from V and 0 bases from J, with 9 bases in between. Per germline, CDR1 ENHRY and CDR2 SYGVKD. This CDR3 comprises 15 residues.

V gene TRBV9 combines with J gene TRBJ2-3, with TRBD2 matching over 7 bases. The CDR3 covers 13 residues. CDR1 is SGDLS, CDR2 YYNGEE, per germline. Germline trimming cut 4 bases from V and 5 bases from J; bases unmatched to any gene: 4. CDR3 residues: CASSPSGVDTQYF. The CDR3 region has the DNA TGTGCCAGCAGCCCCAGCGGGGTAGATACGCAGTATTTT.